This entry describes one TCR beta chain. The table came from immunoSEQ multiplex PCR; TCRdb's copy has only in-frame clones and leaves some out. This sample has roughly 260,000 clones, with around 87% found just once. CDR1 is SEHNR, CDR2 FQNEAQ, per germline (reference sequence). This CDR3 is built from 16 residues. The V and J ends lost 2 bases and 1 base, in that order; junction bases with no gene match: 6. This specimen comes from a study of cytomegalovirus exposure and HLA in healthy donors. Background on the study: The 120 or so validation repertoires used the same platform as the 650 to 800 first-cohort repertoires, a later analysis reported.

The J gene is TRBJ2-5, the V gene TRBV7-9; TRBD1 matches at 8 bases. Sequenced material: PBMCs. The receptor was derived from a woman between 18 and 29 years old in good health and CMV-seronegative. The CDR3 loop reads CASSLTPGQAQETQYF. As DNA, the CDR3 is TGTGCCAGCAGCTTAACACCGGGACAGGCCCAAGAGACCCAGTACTTC.